Sequencing of this T cell receptor (beta chain) was carried out in a study of cytomegalovirus exposure and HLA in healthy donors. V lost 0 bases and J 0 bases, leaving 9 bases between the germline ends. CDR3 length: 15 residues. Germline CDR1 and CDR2: SGHKS and YYEKEE (reference sequence). Primers included in the PCR were 60 Vbeta and 13 Jbeta primers. Clones were read by immunoSEQ multiplex PCR, and TCRdb kept only the in-frame ones, dropping some. The profile shows 150,000 or so clones, 84% of them singletons. The clonotype originates from a man younger than 30 in good health and CMV-seronegative. Sample: PBMCs. The genes are TRBV5-5 and TRBJ1-1, with D possibly TRBD1 on 5 matching bases. The CDR3 region has the DNA TGTGCCAGCAGCTTGGTCATAGGGGTGAACACTGAAGCTTTCTTT. It encodes CASSLVIGVNTEAFF.